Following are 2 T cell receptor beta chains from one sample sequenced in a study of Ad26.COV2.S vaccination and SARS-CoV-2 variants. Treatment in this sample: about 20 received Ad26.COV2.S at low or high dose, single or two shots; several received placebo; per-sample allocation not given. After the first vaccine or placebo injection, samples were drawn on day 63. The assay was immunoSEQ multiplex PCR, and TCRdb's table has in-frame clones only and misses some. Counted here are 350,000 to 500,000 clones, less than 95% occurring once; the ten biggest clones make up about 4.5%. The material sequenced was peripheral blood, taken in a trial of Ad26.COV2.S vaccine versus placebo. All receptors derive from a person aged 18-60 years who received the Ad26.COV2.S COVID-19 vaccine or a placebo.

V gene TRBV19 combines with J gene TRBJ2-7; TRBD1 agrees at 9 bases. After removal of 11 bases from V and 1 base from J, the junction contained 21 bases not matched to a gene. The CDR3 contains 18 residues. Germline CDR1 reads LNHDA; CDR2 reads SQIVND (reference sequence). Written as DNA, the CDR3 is TGTGCCTCAAAAGCCCGACATGACTATGGGACAGGGTCCTACGAGCAGTACTTC. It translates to CASKARHDYGTGSYEQYF.

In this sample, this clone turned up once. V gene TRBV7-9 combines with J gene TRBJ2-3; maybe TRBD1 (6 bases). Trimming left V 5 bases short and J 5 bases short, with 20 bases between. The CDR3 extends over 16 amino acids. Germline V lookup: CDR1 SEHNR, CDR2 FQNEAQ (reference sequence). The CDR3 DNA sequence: TGTGCCAGCAGCCCGACACAGGGAAATACAAGAGATACGCAGTATTTT. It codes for CASSPTQGNTRDTQYF.